One sample yielded the 4 T cell receptor beta chains listed below, sequenced in a study of Ad26.COV2.S vaccination and SARS-CoV-2 variants. This table comes from immunoSEQ multiplex PCR, and its TCRdb copy is limited to in-frame clones, with some not included. This sample has approximately 340,000 clones, with about 85% found just once. Treatment specified: 15 to 20 received Ad26.COV2.S at low or high dose, single or two shots; roughly five received placebo; per-sample allocation not given. On day 63 after the first injection, vaccine and placebo recipients gave samples. Specimen: peripheral blood, collected in a trial of Ad26.COV2.S vaccine versus placebo. These receptors all come from a person between 18 and 60 years old who received the Ad26.COV2.S COVID-19 vaccine or a placebo.

The rearrangement uses TRBV7-2 and TRBJ2-4, with 9 bases fitting TRBD2. Germline assignment: CDR1 SGHTA and CDR2 FQGNSA. The V and J ends lost 5 bases and 3 bases, in that order; junction bases with no gene match: 8. This CDR3 region has 16 residues. CDR3 nucleotides: TGTGCCAGCAGCACGGGCGGGAGGGCCTTCAAAAACATTCAGTACTTC. Amino acids: CASSTGGRAFKNIQYF. Full variable domain (missing parts from reference TRBV7-2 and TRBJ2-4): GAGVSQSPSNKVTEKGKDVELRCDPISGHTALYWYRQSLGQGLEFLIYFQGNSAPDKSGLPSDRFSAERTGGSVSTLTIQRTQQEDSAVYLCASSTGGRAFKNIQYFGAGTRLSVL.

In this sample, this clone turned up once. The V gene is TRBV13, the J gene TRBJ1-1; no clear D. Deletions cut 5 bases from V and 0 bases from J, with 13 bases between. CDR1 is PRHDT and CDR2 is FYEKMQ in the germline V gene (reference sequence). The CDR3 covers 15 residues. CDR3 in DNA: TGTGCCAGCAGCACCCGGGATAGAATGAACACTGAAGCTTTCTTT. Its translation is CASSTRDRMNTEAFF.

The chain links TRBV10-3 to TRBJ1-1, with D perhaps matching TRBD1 (6 bases). CDR3 length: 11 amino acids. Trimming removed 6 bases at V and 7 bases at J, with 9 bases between. Germline assignment: CDR1 ENHRY and CDR2 SYGVKD. CDR3 in amino acids: CAIREQGEAFF. In DNA, the CDR3 is TGTGCCATCAGAGAACAGGGTGAAGCTTTCTTT.

The chain links TRBV7-9 to TRBJ2-1; maybe TRBD1 (5 bases). The length of the CDR3 is 15 residues. CDR1 SEHNR and CDR2 FQNEAQ come from the germline V gene (reference sequence). V lost 7 bases, J lost 6 bases, and 19 bases lay in between. CDR3 protein: CASTNQGRVRNEQFF. The CDR3 DNA sequence: TGTGCCAGCACCAACCAGGGAAGGGTTCGCAATGAGCAGTTCTTC. Drawing the rest from reference TRBV7-9 and TRBJ2-1, the complete variable domain is DTGVSQNPRHKITKRGQNVTFRCDPISEHNRLYWYRQTLGQGPEFLTYFQNEAQLEKSRLLSDRFSAERPKGSFSTLEIQRTEQGDSAMYLCASTNQGRVRNEQFFGPGTRLTVL.